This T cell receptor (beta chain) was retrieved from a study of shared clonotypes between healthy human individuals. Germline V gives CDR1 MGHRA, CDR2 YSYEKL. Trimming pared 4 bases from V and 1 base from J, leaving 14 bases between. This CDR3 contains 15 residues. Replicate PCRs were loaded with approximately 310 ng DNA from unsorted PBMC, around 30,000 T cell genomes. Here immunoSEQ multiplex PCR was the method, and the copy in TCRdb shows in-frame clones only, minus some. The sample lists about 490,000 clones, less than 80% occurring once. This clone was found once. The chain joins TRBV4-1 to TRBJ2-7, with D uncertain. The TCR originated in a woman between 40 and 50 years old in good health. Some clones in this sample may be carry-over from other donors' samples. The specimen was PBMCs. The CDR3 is CASSLNTGRSYEQYF. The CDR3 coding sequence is TGCGCCAGCAGCCTCAATACGGGCCGATCCTACGAGCAGTACTTC.